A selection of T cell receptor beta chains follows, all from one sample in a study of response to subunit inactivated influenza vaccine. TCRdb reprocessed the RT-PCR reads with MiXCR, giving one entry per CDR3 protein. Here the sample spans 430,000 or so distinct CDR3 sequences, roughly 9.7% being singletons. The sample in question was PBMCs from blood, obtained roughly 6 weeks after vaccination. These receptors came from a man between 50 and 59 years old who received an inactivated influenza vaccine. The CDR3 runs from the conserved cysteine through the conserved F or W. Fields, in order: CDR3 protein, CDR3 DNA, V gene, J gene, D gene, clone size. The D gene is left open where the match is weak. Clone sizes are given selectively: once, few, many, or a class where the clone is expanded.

CASSSPPAPTFGEQFF	TGTGCCAGCAGCTCCCCGCCCGCCCCCACCTTCGGTGAGCAGTTCTTC	TRBV7-9	TRBJ2-1	-	-
CSATGVETQYF	TGCAGTGCGACAGGGGTCGAGACCCAGTACTTC	TRBV20-1	TRBJ2-5	TRBD1	many
CAISEPRTGGEQYF	TGTGCCATCAGTGAGCCGCGGACAGGGGGCGAGCAGTACTTC	TRBV10-3	TRBJ2-7	TRBD1	many
CASSLGFGDGYTF	TGTGCCAGCAGTCTTGGGTTCGGGGACGGCTACACCTTC	TRBV12-3/TRBV12-4	TRBJ1-2	-	-
CASSLGTGALTDTQYF	TGTGCCAGCAGCTTAGGGACAGGGGCCCTCACAGATACGCAGTATTTT	TRBV7-8	TRBJ2-3	TRBD1	few
CASSLVGGPFHYEQYF	TGCGCCAGCAGCTTGGTTGGGGGACCCTTTCACTACGAGCAGTACTTC	TRBV5-1	TRBJ2-7	-	many
CASSLRTGINEKLFF	TGCGCCAGCAGCTTGCGGACAGGGATTAATGAAAAACTGTTTTTT	TRBV5-1	TRBJ1-4	TRBD1	-
CASSYRAGNQPQHF	TGTGCCAGCAGTTACAGGGCTGGCAATCAGCCCCAGCATTTT	TRBV7-2	TRBJ1-5	-	-
CASSLYSGNGYTF	TGTGCCAGCAGCTTATATTCGGGGAATGGCTACACCTTC	TRBV7-2	TRBJ1-2	-	-
CASRPGLVRPGELFF	TGTGCCAGCCGGCCGGGACTAGTCCGGCCCGGGGAGCTGTTTTTT	TRBV6-2/TRBV6-3	TRBJ2-2	TRBD2	many
CASSERRMEKGPYEQYF	TGTGCCAGCAGTGAACGGAGGATGGAAAAGGGGCCTTACGAGCAGTACTTC	TRBV2	TRBJ2-7	-	few
CALMHSPGNSPLHF	TGTGCCTTGATGCATTCTCCTGGGAATTCACCCCTCCACTTT	TRBV30	TRBJ1-6	-	-
CASSSGDSGNEKLFF	TGTGCCAGCAGCTCAGGGGACAGCGGGAATGAAAAACTGTTTTTT	TRBV12-3/TRBV12-4	TRBJ1-4	TRBD1	-
CSATGNDYGTQYF	TGCAGTGCTACAGGGAATGATTACGGGACCCAGTACTTC	TRBV20-1	TRBJ2-5	-	many
CASSFFGEDNEKLFF	TGTGCCAGCAGCTTTTTCGGGGAGGATAATGAAAAACTGTTTTTT	TRBV5-6	TRBJ1-4	-	-
CASSIGGLAGEQFF	TGTGCCAGTAGTATAGGGGGACTAGCCGGTGAGCAGTTCTTC	TRBV19	TRBJ2-1	TRBD2	many
CASSQRQGTVNYGYTF	TGTGCCAGCAGCCAACGACAGGGGACAGTCAACTATGGCTACACCTTC	TRBV14	TRBJ1-2	TRBD1	few
CASSPRVEGETQYF	TGTGCCAGCAGCCCACGGGTGGAGGGGGAGACCCAGTACTTC	TRBV11-2	TRBJ2-5	-	few
CASSSKTSGRPTGELFF	TGCGCCAGCAGCTCTAAGACTAGCGGGAGGCCTACCGGGGAGCTGTTTTTT	TRBV5-1	TRBJ2-2	TRBD2	-
CASSPREGLNTGELFF	TGTGCCAGCAGCCCGCGGGAGGGCCTGAACACCGGGGAGCTGTTTTTT	TRBV7-9	TRBJ2-2	TRBD2	-
CATSRDRTEQETQYF	TGTGCCACCAGCAGAGATAGGACTGAGCAAGAGACCCAGTACTTC	TRBV15	TRBJ2-5	-	-
CASSLGSGRVLDTQYF	TGTGCCAGCAGTTTAGGCAGCGGGAGGGTGTTGGATACGCAGTATTTT	TRBV28	TRBJ2-3	TRBD2	-
CATWLGQGGSMGQFF	TGTGCCACCTGGCTGGGACAGGGGGGATCGATGGGGCAGTTCTTC	TRBV10-3	TRBJ2-1	TRBD1	-
CASSYRGRFSPAFF	TGTGCCAGCAGTTACAGAGGTCGGTTTTCGCCAGCTTTCTTT	TRBV6-2/TRBV6-3	TRBJ1-1	-	many
CASSLELAGADTQYF	TGTGCCAGCAGCTTAGAGCTAGCGGGAGCAGATACGCAGTATTTT	TRBV7-2	TRBJ2-3	TRBD2	many
CASSLPSGGAGTQYF	TGTGCCAGCAGCCTCCCTAGCGGGGGGGCAGGGACCCAGTACTTC	TRBV7-2	TRBJ2-5	TRBD2	few
CSARSGTAVMVEQYF	TGCAGTGCTAGATCCGGGACCGCTGTCATGGTAGAGCAGTACTTC	TRBV20-1	TRBJ2-7	-	few
CASSQDSFYEQYF	TGTGCCAGCAGCCAGGACAGCTTCTACGAGCAGTACTTC	TRBV12-3/TRBV12-4	TRBJ2-7	-	-
CASSFTGRMNTEAFF	TGCGCCAGCAGCTTCACAGGGCGCATGAACACTGAAGCTTTCTTT	TRBV5-1	TRBJ1-1	-	few
CSAYRGHEQFF	TGCAGCGCATACAGGGGACATGAGCAGTTCTTC	TRBV29-1	TRBJ2-1	TRBD1	many
CASSQAIAGQYNEQFF	TGTGCCAGCAGCCAAGCCATAGCGGGACAGTACAATGAGCAGTTCTTC	TRBV4-2	TRBJ2-1	-	-
CASSLAMTGNTEAFF	TGTGCCAGCAGTCTAGCTATGACAGGGAATACTGAAGCTTTCTTT	TRBV12-3/TRBV12-4	TRBJ1-1	TRBD1	-
CASSLGWTTLPETQYF	TGTGCCAGCAGCTTAGGATGGACAACTCTTCCAGAGACCCAGTACTTC	TRBV7-2	TRBJ2-5	-	-
CASSFIGPETQYF	TGTGCCAGCAGTTTCATAGGGCCGGAGACCCAGTACTTC	TRBV28	TRBJ2-5	-	few
CASSAGTRNTIYF	TGTGCCAGCAGTGCAGGGACAAGAAACACCATATATTTT	TRBV12-3/TRBV12-4	TRBJ1-3	-	few
CSVPGQIYGYTF	TGCAGCGTTCCAGGACAGATCTATGGCTACACCTTC	TRBV29-1	TRBJ1-2	-	-